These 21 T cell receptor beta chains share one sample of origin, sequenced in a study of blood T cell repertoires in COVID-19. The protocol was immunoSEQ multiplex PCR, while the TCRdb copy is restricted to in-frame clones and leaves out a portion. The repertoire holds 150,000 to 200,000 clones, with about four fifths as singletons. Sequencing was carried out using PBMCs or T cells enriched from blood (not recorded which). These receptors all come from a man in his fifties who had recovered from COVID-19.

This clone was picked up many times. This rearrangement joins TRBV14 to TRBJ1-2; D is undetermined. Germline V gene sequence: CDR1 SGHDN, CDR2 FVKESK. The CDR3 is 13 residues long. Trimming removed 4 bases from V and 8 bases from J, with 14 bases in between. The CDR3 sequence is CASSPLETAGYTF. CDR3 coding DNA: TGTGCCAGCAGCCCCCTGGAAACAGCCGGCTACACCTTC.

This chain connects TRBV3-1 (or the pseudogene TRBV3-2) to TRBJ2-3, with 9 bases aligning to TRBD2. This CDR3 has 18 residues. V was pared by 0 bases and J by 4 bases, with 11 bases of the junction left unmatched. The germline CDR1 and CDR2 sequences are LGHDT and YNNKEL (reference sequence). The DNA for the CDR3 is TGTGCCAGCAGCCAAGACCCCCCCCTGGCGGGGGGGGCAGATACGCAGTATTTT. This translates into CASSQDPPLAGGADTQYF.

The CDR3 DNA follows: TGTGCCAGCAGTTACGTTCCCGGGCCTTCAGGGGCTGAAGCTTTCTTT. It specifies CASSYVPGPSGAEAFF. The V call is TRBV6-5, the J call TRBJ1-1; the D gene is possibly TRBD1 (6 bases). V was pared by 2 bases and J by 6 bases, with 19 bases between. The V gene's germline CDR1 is MNHEY and CDR2 SVGAGI. The CDR3 runs 16 residues.

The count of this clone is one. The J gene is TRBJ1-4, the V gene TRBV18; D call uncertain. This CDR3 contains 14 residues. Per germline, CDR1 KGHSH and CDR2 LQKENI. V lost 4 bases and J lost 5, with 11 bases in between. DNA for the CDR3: TGTGCCAGCTCACGATACGGTGAGAATGAAAAACTGTTTTTT. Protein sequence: CASSRYGENEKLFF.

The CDR3, as DNA: TGCGCCAGCAGCTTGGGAACTTACGAGCAGTACTTC. Its protein is CASSLGTYEQYF. The chain is built from TRBV5-1 and TRBJ2-7; no clear D. The germline gives CDR1 SGHRS, CDR2 YFSETQ. V was pared by 0 bases and J by 4 bases, with 5 bases between. This CDR3 is 12 amino acids long.

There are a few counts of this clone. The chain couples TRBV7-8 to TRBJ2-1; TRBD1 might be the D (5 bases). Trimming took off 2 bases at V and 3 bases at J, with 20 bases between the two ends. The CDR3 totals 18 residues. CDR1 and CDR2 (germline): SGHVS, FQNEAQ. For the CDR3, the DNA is TGTGCCAGCAGCTTACTCCCGACAGCTTCTTATGACTACAATGAGCAGTTCTTC. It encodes CASSLLPTASYDYNEQFF.

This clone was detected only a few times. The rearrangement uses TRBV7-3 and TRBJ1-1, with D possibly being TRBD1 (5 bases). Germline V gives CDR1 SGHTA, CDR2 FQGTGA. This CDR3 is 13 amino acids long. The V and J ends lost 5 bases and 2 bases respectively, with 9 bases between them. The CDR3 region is CASSATVNTEAFF. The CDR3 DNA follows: TGTGCCAGCAGCGCGACAGTTAACACTGAAGCTTTCTTT.

The CDR3 region has the DNA TGTGCCAGCAGCTTTAACCCCTGGGTAAGCGGTAGCACAGATACGCAGTATTTT. Its protein is CASSFNPWVSGSTDTQYF. The rearrangement links TRBV13 to TRBJ2-3; weak D call: TRBD2 (5 bases). This CDR3 contains 18 residues. Trimming removed 3 bases from V and 0 bases from J, with 19 bases in between. The germline V gene has CDR1 PRHDT and CDR2 FYEKMQ (reference sequence).

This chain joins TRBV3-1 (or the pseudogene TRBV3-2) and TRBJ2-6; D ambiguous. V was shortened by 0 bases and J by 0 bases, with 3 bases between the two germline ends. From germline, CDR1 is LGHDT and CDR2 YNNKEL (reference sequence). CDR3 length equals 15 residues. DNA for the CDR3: TGTGCCAGCAGCCAAGACCGCTCTGGGGCCAACGTCCTGACTTTC. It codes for CASSQDRSGANVLTF.

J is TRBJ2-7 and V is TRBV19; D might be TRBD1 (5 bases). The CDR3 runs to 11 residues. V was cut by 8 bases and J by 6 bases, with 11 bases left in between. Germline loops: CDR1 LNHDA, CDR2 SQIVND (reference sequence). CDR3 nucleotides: TGTGCCAGTTCCCAGGGAAGCGAGCAGTACTTC. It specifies CASSQGSEQYF. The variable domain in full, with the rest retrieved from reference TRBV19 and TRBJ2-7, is DGGITQSPKYLFRKEGQNVTLSCEQNLNHDAMYWYRQDPGQGLRLIYYSQIVNDFQKGDIAEGYSVSREKKESFPLTVTSAQKNPTAFYLCASSQGSEQYFGPGTRLTVT.

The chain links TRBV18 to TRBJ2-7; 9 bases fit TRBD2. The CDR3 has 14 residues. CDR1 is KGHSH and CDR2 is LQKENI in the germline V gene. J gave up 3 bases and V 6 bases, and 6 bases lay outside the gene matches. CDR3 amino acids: CASSGLAGGYEQYF. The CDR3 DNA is TGTGCCAGCTCGGGACTAGCTGGCGGCTACGAGCAGTACTTC.

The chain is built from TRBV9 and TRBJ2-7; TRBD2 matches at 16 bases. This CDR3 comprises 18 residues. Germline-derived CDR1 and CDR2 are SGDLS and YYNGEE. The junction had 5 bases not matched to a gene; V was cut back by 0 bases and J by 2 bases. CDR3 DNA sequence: TGTGCCAGCAGCGTAGGGGGACTAGCGGGAGGGCTAACCTACGAGCAGTACTTC. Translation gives CASSVGGLAGGLTYEQYF.

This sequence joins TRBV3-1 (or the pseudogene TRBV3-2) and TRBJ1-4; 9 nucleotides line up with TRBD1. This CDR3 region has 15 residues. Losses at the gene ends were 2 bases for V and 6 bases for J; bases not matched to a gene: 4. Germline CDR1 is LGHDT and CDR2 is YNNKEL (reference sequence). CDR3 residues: CASSQRGQGYEKLFF. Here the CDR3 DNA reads TGTGCCAGCAGCCAAAGGGGACAGGGCTATGAAAAACTGTTTTTT.

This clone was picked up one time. In DNA, the CDR3 is TGTGCCAGTAGTATAAAAACCGGGACAGGGTCCGGCTACACCTTC. As protein: CASSIKTGTGSGYTF. The chain employs TRBV19 and TRBJ1-2, with TRBD1 identical over 9 bases. The CDR3 covers 15 residues. Per germline, CDR1 LNHDA and CDR2 SQIVND (reference sequence). Losses at the gene ends were 2 bases for V and 8 bases for J; bases not matched to a gene: 9.

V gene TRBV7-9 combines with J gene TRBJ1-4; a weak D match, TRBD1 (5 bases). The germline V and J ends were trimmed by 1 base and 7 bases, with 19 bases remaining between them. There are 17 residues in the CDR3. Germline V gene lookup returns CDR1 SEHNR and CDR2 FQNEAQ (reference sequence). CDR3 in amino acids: CASSLDQSQGVREKLFF. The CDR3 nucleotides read TGTGCCAGCAGCTTAGATCAGAGTCAGGGTGTGCGTGAAAAACTGTTTTTT.

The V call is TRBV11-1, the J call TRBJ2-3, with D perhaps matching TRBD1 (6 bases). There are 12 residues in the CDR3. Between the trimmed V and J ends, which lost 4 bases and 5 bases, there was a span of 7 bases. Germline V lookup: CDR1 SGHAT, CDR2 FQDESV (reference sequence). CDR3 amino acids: CASSSRGDTQYF. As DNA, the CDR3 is TGTGCCAGCAGCTCCAGGGGAGATACGCAGTATTTT.

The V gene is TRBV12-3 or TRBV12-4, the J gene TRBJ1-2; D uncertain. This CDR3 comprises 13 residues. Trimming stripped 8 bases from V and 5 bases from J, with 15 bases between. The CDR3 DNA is TGTGCCAGCTCCTTGTCGGAGGAGTATGGCTACACCTTC. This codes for CASSLSEEYGYTF.

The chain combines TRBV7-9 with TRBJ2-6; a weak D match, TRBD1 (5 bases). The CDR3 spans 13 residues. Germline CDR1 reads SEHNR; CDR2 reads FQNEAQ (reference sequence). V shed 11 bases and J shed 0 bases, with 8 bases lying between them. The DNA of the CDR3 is TGTGCCGGACACGGCTCTGGGGCCAACGTCCTGACTTTC. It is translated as CAGHGSGANVLTF.

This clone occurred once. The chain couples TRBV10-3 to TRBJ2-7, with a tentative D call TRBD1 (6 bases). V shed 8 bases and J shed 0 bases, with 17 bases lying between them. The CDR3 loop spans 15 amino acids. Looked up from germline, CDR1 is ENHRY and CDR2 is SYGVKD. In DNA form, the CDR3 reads TGTGCCATCGGCCGGAGAGGGGACAACTCCTACGAGCAGTACTTC. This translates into CAIGRRGDNSYEQYF.

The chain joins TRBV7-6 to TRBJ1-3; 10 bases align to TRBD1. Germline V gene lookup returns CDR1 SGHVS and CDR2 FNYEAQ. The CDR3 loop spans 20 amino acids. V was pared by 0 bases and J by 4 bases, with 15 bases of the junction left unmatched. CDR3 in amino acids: CASSLAPTGGRYGPGNTIYF. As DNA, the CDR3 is TGTGCCAGCAGCTTAGCGCCGACAGGGGGCCGATACGGTCCGGGAAACACCATATATTTT. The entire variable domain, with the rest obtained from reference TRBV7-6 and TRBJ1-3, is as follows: GAGVSQSPRYKVTKRGQDVALRCDPISGHVSLYWYRQALGQGPEFLTYFNYEAQQDKSGLPNDRFSAERPEGSISTLTIQRTEQRDSAMYRCASSLAPTGGRYGPGNTIYFGEGSWLTVV.

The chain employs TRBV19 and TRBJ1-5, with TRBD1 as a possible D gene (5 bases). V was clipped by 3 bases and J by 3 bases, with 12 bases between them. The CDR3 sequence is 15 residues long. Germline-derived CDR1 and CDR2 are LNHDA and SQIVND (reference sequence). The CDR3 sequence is CASSMSWGDNQPQHF. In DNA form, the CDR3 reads TGTGCCAGTAGTATGTCTTGGGGGGACAATCAGCCCCAGCATTTT.